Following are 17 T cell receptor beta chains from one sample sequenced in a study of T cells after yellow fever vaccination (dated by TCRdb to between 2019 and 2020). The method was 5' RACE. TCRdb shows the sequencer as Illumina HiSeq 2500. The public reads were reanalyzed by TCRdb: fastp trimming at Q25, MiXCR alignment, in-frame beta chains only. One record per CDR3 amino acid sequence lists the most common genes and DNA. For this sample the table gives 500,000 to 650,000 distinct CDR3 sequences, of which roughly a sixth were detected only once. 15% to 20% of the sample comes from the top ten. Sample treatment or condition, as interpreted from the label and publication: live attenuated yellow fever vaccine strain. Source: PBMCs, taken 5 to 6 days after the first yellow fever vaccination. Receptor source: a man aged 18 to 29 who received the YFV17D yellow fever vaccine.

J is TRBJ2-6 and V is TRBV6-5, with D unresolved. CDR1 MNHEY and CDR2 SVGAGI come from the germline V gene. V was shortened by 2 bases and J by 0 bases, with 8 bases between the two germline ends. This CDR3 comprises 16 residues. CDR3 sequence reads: CASSYDGLSGANVLTF. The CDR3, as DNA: TGTGCCAGCAGTTACGACGGCCTCTCTGGGGCCAACGTCCTGACTTTC.

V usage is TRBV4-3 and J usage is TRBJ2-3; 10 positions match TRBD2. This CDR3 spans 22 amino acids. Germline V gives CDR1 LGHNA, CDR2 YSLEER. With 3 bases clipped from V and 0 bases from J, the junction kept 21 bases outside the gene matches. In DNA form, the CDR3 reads TGCGCCAGCAGCCACCGACCTGCCGGAGGGCTAGCGGGGGCCATAAGCACAGATACGCAGTATTTT. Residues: CASSHRPAGGLAGAISTDTQYF.

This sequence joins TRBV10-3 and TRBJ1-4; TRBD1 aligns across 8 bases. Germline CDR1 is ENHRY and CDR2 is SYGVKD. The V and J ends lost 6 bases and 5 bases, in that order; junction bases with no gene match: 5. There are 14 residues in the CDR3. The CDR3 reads CAIRPGQENEKLFF. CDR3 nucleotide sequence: TGTGCCATCAGGCCGGGACAGGAAAATGAAAAACTGTTTTTT.

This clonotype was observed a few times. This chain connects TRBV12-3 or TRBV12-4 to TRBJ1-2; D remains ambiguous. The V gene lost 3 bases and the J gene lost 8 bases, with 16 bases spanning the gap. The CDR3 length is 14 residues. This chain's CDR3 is CASSFSPGRGGYTF. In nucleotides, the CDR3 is TGTGCCAGCAGTTTCTCCCCGGGCCGCGGAGGCTACACCTTC.

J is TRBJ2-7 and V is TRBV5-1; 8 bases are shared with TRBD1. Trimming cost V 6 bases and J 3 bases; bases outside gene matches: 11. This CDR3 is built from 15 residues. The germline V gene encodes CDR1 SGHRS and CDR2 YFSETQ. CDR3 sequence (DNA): TGCGCCAGCACCCCAGGGGGCTATTTGAGCTACGAGCAGTACTTC. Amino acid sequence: CASTPGGYLSYEQYF.

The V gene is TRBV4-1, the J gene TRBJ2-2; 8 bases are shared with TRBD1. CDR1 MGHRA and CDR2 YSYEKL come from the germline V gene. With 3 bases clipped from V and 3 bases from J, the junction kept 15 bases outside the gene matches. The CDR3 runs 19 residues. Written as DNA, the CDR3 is TGCGCCAGCAGCCAGCTTCGAATCATCAGGGGGCTCGACACCGGGGAGCTGTTTTTT. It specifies CASSQLRIIRGLDTGELFF.

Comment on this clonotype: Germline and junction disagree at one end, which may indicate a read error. The CDR3 here is CSSSTTDTQYF. CDR3 in DNA: TGTTCCAGCAGCACGACAGATACGCAGTATTTT. The J gene is TRBJ2-3, the V gene TRBV5-5; D is uncertain. The germline V gene encodes CDR1 SGHKS and CDR2 YYEKEE (reference sequence). The CDR3 runs 11 residues.

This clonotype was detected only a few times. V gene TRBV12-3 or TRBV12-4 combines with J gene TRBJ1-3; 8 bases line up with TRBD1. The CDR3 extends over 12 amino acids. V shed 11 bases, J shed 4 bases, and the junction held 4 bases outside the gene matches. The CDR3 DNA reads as TGTGCCGGCCGGACAGGGGGAAACACCATATATTTT. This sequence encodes CAGRTGGNTIYF.

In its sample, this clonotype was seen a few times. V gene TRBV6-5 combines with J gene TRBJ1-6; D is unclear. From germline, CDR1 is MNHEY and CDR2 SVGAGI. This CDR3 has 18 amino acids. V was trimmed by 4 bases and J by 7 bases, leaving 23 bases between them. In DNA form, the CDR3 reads TGTGCCAGCAGTTTCTTCCCCACGACCGCCGTGGGCAATTCACCCCTCCACTTT. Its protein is CASSFFPTTAVGNSPLHF.

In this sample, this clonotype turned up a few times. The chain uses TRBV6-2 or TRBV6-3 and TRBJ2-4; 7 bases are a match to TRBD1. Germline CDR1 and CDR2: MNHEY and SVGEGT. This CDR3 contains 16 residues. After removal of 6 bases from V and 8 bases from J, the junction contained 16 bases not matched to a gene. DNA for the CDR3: TGTGCCAGCAGGGCAACCGGCGACAGGGTAATTGACATTCAGTACTTC. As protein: CASRATGDRVIDIQYF.

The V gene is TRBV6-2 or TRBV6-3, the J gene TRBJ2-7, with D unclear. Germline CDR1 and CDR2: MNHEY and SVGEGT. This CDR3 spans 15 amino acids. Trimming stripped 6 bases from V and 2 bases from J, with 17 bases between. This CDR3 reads CASSWGSSHTYEQYV. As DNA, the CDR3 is TGTGCCAGCAGCTGGGGAAGCAGCCACACCTACGAGCAGTACGTC.

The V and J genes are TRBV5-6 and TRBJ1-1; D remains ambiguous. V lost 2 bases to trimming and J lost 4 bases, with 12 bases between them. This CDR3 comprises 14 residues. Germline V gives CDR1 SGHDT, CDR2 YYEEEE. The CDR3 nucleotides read TGTGCCAGCAGCTTCAAGAGCAAACTCACTGAAGCTTTCTTT. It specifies CASSFKSKLTEAFF. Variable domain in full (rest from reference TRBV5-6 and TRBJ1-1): DAGVTQSPTHLIKTRGQQVTLRCSPKSGHDTVSWYQQALGQGPQFIFQYYEEEERQRGNFPDRFSGHQFPNYSSELNVNALLLGDSALYLCASSFKSKLTEAFFGQGTRLTVV.

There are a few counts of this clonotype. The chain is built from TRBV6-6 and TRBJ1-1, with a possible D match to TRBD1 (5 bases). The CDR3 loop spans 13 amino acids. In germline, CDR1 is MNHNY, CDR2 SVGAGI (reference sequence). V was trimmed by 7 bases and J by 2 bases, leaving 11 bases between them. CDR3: CASKYRLNTEAFF. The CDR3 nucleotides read TGTGCCAGCAAATACAGGCTAAACACTGAAGCTTTCTTT.

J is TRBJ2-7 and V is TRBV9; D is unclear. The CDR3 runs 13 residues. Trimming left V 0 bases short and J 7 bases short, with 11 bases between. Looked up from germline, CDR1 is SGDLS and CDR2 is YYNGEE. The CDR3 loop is CASSVGSFGEQYF. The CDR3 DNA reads TGTGCCAGCAGCGTAGGGTCTTTTGGAGAGCAGTACTTC.

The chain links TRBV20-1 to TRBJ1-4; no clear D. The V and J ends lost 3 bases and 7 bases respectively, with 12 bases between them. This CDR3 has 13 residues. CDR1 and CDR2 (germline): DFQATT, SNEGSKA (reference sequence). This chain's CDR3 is CSASSTVGEKLFF. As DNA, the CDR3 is TGCAGTGCTAGTAGTACAGTGGGTGAAAAACTGTTTTTT.

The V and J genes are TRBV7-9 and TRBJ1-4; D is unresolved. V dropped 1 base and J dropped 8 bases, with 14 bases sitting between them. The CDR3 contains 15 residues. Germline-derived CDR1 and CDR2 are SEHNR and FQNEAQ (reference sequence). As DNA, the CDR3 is TGTGCCAGCAGCTTAGGATTGGGGTTTGGGGAAAAACTGTTTTTT. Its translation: CASSLGLGFGEKLFF.

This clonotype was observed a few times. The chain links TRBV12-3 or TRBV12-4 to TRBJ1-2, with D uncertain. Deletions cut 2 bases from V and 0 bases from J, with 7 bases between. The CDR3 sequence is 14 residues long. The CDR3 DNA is TGTGCCAGCAGTTTATATAAGACTAACTATGGCTACACCTTC. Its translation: CASSLYKTNYGYTF.